This TCR beta chain was profiled in a study of CD8+ T cells in alopecia areata (dated by TCRdb to 2017 to 2018). About the investigation overall: Treated patients were enrolled in an open-label pilot trial of oral tofacitinib at 5 to 10 mg twice daily for moderate-to-severe alopecia areata. Tofacitinib was administered for 6 to 18 months, and 6 months of follow-up off drug were then conducted to assess delayed response and recurrence. Scalp tissue and sorted CD4+ and CD8+ peripheral blood T cells from patchy and totalis/universalis alopecia areata patients and from healthy controls were covered by human TCRbeta sequencing. The RNA source kit depended on sample type: the PAXgene miRNA kit for fixed scalp, the miRNeasy kit for PBMCs, and the RNeasy kit for mouse skin. Scalp clonality was compared among normal scalp (n=4), patchy alopecia areata scalp (n=8), and alopecia totalis/universalis scalp (n=8). Biopsies were taken from tofacitinib-treated patients at baseline and again at 4 and 24 weeks into treatment, and several of those patients also had a later scalp biopsy. Amplification of TCRbeta CDR3 regions was done by immunoSEQ multiplex PCR using 35 Vbeta forward primers and 13 Jbeta reverse primers. To study T cell clonal expansion in alopecia areata, the researchers applied high-throughput TCRbeta sequencing to both the C3H/HeJ mouse model and human patients. Overall results and qualifications from the work: Scalp TCR repertoire analysis is complicated because resident alphabeta T cells in normal human skin are also sequenced, whereas mouse skin is dominated by gammadelta T cells. Shared TCR sequences between patients were less evident than in mice, which may be partly attributable to HLA diversity in the patient population. Compared with normal scalp, lesional scalp had higher clonality and more expanded CD8+ clones, particularly in alopecia totalis/universalis, a pattern that suggests antigenic drive.

Library preparation used the immunoSEQ multiplex PCR assay. For TCR sequencing, RNA was extracted from every sample and reverse transcribed into cDNA to serve as template. First-strand cDNA was synthesized with SuperScript III using a 2:1 mix of oligo-dT and random hexamers. A synthetic immune receptor repertoire was used to measure amplification bias, and any remaining bias was corrected computationally. The original methods were these. Raw reads were preprocessed to remove errors, and CDR3 was defined by IMGT conventions from the conserved cysteine to phenylalanine. Clonality was computed as 1 minus the Shannon entropy, with the entropy normalized by log2 of the number of productive unique TCRs. CD4 or CD8 identity of scalp clones was inferred by cross-referencing scalp TCRbeta sequences with sorted blood CD4 and CD8 repertoires. Not all clones reach the TCRdb copy of this immuneACCESS table, which keeps in-frame sequences only. Checked studies attribute under half of the gap to unresolved V genes and leave the rest unexplained. Clone size and the V and J calls come from that table; the DNA yielded D and trimming. The sample records 150,000 to 180,000 clones, around 55% of which are singletons. The top ten hold just under 20% of the sample.

Details on this clone: What this receptor recognizes is not known. Base qualities are missing; no much larger clone stands one base away.

CDR1 SGHRS and CDR2 YFSETQ are derived from the germline V gene. From cysteine to phenylalanine, the CDR3 is 16 amino acids long. Of the read, only the CDR3 DNA is kept; its 48 bases are in frame from base 1. V and J lose 4 bases and 3 bases, and a span of 19 bases separates them. Sample time point, as interpreted from the label and publication: baseline before oral tofacitinib. From alopecia areata patients, peripheral blood was collected along with lesional scalp punch biopsies. PBMCs were separated by density centrifugation and stained for CD3, CD4 and CD8, after which CD4+ and CD8+ T cells were sorted on a FACSAria.

The sequenced sample was CD8+ T cells sorted from blood, obtained at week 0. Recombination connected TRBV5-1 to TRBJ2-5; tentative D gene TRBD2, with 6 bases matching. The clonotype comes from a human donor with alopecia areata. The CDR3 region: CASSPVIAGFKETQYF. The DNA is TGCGCCAGCAGCCCTGTCATCGCGGGGTTCAAAGAGACCCAGTACTTC.